This entry lists 30 T cell receptor beta chains sequenced from one sample in a study of cytomegalovirus exposure and HLA in healthy donors. 13 Jbeta primers and 60 Vbeta primers were used for the PCR. Profiled with immunoSEQ multiplex PCR; TCRdb holds only in-frame clones, not every one. Of around 150,000 clones listed, over 75% are singletons. The sequenced material came from PBMCs. The receptors originated from a man younger than 35 in good health and CMV-seropositive.

As for this clone: The same CDR3 also results from other DNA sequences found in this sample. This rearrangement joins TRBV19 to TRBJ1-5, with D possibly being TRBD1 (5 bases). CDR1 is LNHDA and CDR2 is SQIVND in the germline V gene (reference sequence). This CDR3 is 15 amino acids long. Trimming stripped 1 base from V and 7 bases from J, with 14 bases between. The CDR3 loop reads CASSIVGVPNQPQHF. The DNA of the CDR3 is TGTGCCAGTAGTATAGTAGGGGTACCCAACCAGCCCCAGCATTTT.

The chain has TRBV9 and TRBJ2-6, with no clear D. The CDR3 is made up of 18 amino acids. V was trimmed by 0 bases and J by 0 bases, leaving 13 bases between them. Per germline, CDR1 SGDLS and CDR2 YYNGEE. The CDR3 reads CASSVGGPENSGANVLTF. The CDR3 DNA is TGTGCCAGCAGCGTAGGAGGTCCCGAAAACTCTGGGGCCAACGTCCTGACTTTC. Full variable domain (outside the CDR3, taken from reference TRBV9 and TRBJ2-6): DSGVTQTPKHLITATGQRVTLRCSPRSGDLSVYWYQQSLDQGLQFLIQYYNGEERAKGNILERFSAQQFPDLHSELNLSSLELGDSALYFCASSVGGPENSGANVLTFGAGSRLTVL.

This chain connects TRBV11-2 to TRBJ1-4; possible D gene TRBD1, 5 bases. V lost 0 bases to trimming and J lost 0 bases, with 8 bases between them. The CDR3 sequence is 16 residues long. Germline values: CDR1 SGHAT, CDR2 FQNNGV. The DNA of the CDR3 is TGTGCCAGCAGCTTAGAGGGGCCTGCAACTAATGAAAAACTGTTTTTT. Protein sequence: CASSLEGPATNEKLFF.

This chain connects TRBV2 to TRBJ2-1, with 9 positions matching TRBD2. V was pared by 4 bases and J by 4 bases, with 5 bases of the junction left unmatched. There are 15 residues in the CDR3. CDR1 is SNHLY, CDR2 FYNNEI, per germline. Here the CDR3 reads CASSGSGGSYNEQFF. CDR3 DNA: TGTGCCAGCAGTGGTAGCGGGGGCTCTTACAATGAGCAGTTCTTC.

This chain joins TRBV6-5 and TRBJ1-6; maybe TRBD1 (6 bases). The length of the CDR3 is 15 residues. V was clipped by 8 bases and J by 12 bases, with 23 bases between them. CDR1 and CDR2 from the germline V gene are MNHEY and SVGAGI. CDR3 nucleotide sequence: TGTGCCAGCGGAACTTCCGGGACAATTTCTGGACCCCTCCACTTT. As protein: CASGTSGTISGPLHF.

The CDR3 region has the DNA TGTGCCAGCAGCGAGGGGACAGGAGCCTACGAGCAGTACTTC. This codes for CASSEGTGAYEQYF. The chain is built from TRBV9 and TRBJ2-5, with 8 bases identical to TRBD1. The J call is in doubt because the DNA end fits TRBJ2-7 better. This CDR3 has 14 residues. CDR1 and CDR2 from the germline V gene are SGDLS and YYNGEE.

This clone was found a few times. The CDR3 coding sequence is TGCGCCAGCAGCCACCGACAGGGGCTTATGAACACTGAAGCTTTCTTT. It encodes CASSHRQGLMNTEAFF. V and J are TRBV4-1 and TRBJ1-1; 8 positions agree with TRBD1. Trimming cost V 3 bases and J 0 bases; bases outside gene matches: 6. The CDR3 length is 16 residues. Germline V CDR1 and CDR2: MGHRA, YSYEKL.

This chain connects TRBV19 to TRBJ1-6; TRBD1 matches 7 bases. CDR1 is LNHDA and CDR2 is SQIVND in the germline V gene (reference sequence). The CDR3 covers 16 residues. V lost 1 base, J lost 10 bases, and 10 bases stayed unmatched. The CDR3 sequence: CASSIGPAGGGSPLHF. In nucleotides, the CDR3 is TGTGCCAGTAGTATAGGTCCCGCAGGGGGTGGATCACCCCTCCACTTT.

The gene calls are TRBV30 and TRBJ2-1, with D tentatively TRBD1 (5 bases). Deletions cut 5 bases from V and 7 bases from J, with 15 bases between. The CDR3 contains 13 residues. Germline V lookup: CDR1 GTSNPN, CDR2 SVGIG (reference sequence). The CDR3 protein is CAWRQGRENEQFF. The CDR3, as DNA: TGTGCCTGGCGGCAGGGTCGTGAAAATGAGCAGTTCTTC.

V usage is TRBV7-3 and J usage is TRBJ2-5; D possibly corresponds to TRBD1 (5 bases). The CDR3 contains 14 residues. V lost 0 bases and J lost 5, with 10 bases in between. The germline CDR1 and CDR2 sequences are SGHTA and FQGTGA. The DNA for the CDR3 is TGTGCCAGCAGCTTAACAGGGGCTAAGGAGACCCAGTACTTC. It yields the protein CASSLTGAKETQYF.

The chain couples TRBV10-2 to TRBJ2-7; 7 bases align to TRBD1. The trim removed 4 bases at V and 1 base at J, leaving 10 bases unmatched. CDR1 and CDR2 from the germline V gene are WSHSY and SAAADI. The CDR3 contains 16 residues. The CDR3 loop is CASSVHRQGLSYEQYF. CDR3 sequence (DNA): TGCGCCAGCAGTGTTCATCGACAGGGCCTTTCCTACGAGCAGTACTTC.

The sample holds one count of this clone. The chain joins TRBV7-9 to TRBJ2-2, with a possible D match to TRBD1 (5 bases). Trimming cost V 1 base and J 9 bases, with 6 bases left between them. The CDR3 has 12 amino acids. Germline V gene data show CDR1 as SEHNR and CDR2 as FQNEAQ (reference sequence). The DNA of the CDR3 is TGTGCCAGCAGCTTAGGACAGAGGGAGCTGTTTTTT. Encoded protein: CASSLGQRELFF.

The chain carries TRBV7-2 and TRBJ2-7; D possibly corresponds to TRBD1 (8 bases). The CDR3 sequence is 15 residues long. CDR1 and CDR2 (germline): SGHTA, FQGNSA. Trimming cost V 5 bases and J 2 bases, with 16 bases left between them. The CDR3 spells CASSTDRGGTYEQYF. In nucleotides, the CDR3 is TGTGCCAGCAGCACCGACAGGGGAGGGACCTACGAGCAGTACTTC.

The chain combines TRBV9 with TRBJ2-5; tentatively, D is TRBD1 (6 bases). The CDR3 runs to 19 residues. Per germline, CDR1 SGDLS and CDR2 YYNGEE. V lost 1 base, J lost 1 base, and 23 bases lay in between. In nucleotides, the CDR3 is TGTGCCAGCAGCGTAAATGTGGGTGTGGGGGCCGTGTCCCAAGAGACCCAGTACTTC. Its protein product is CASSVNVGVGAVSQETQYF.

This chain uses TRBV7-8 with TRBJ2-5; tentative D call: TRBD1 (6 bases). The V end lost 5 bases, the J end lost 3 bases, and 16 bases lay between the germline ends. The V gene's germline CDR1 is SGHVS and CDR2 FQNEAQ. The CDR3 length is 15 residues. The DNA of the CDR3 is TGTGCCAGCAGCGGCACCGGACAGCTCAAAGAGACCCAGTACTTC. Amino acids: CASSGTGQLKETQYF.

The chain uses TRBV2 and TRBJ2-7; the D gene is possibly TRBD2 (5 bases). The CDR3 is made up of 13 amino acids. Trimming cost V 8 bases and J 4 bases, with 15 bases left between them. The germline V gene encodes CDR1 SNHLY and CDR2 FYNNEI. The CDR3 protein is CASHPGITYEQYF. CDR3 sequence (DNA): TGTGCCAGCCACCCGGGGATTACATACGAGCAGTACTTC.

This chain joins TRBV27 and TRBJ2-3; possibly TRBD1 for D (5 bases). V was trimmed by 3 bases and J by 5 bases, leaving 15 bases between them. The germline gives CDR1 MNHEY, CDR2 SMNVEV (reference sequence). The CDR3 is 15 residues long. This CDR3 is CASSLVRESLDTQYF. The DNA of the CDR3 is TGTGCCAGCAGTTTGGTCAGGGAAAGCTTAGATACGCAGTATTTT.

V is TRBV9 and J is TRBJ2-2; the match to TRBD2 covers 11 bases. After removal of 6 bases from V and 6 bases from J, the junction contained 7 bases not matched to a gene. The CDR3 spans 15 residues. Germline CDR1 is SGDLS and CDR2 is YYNGEE. The CDR3 is CASTPTSGVPGELFF. Here the CDR3 DNA reads TGTGCCAGCACCCCGACTAGCGGGGTTCCCGGGGAGCTGTTTTTT.

The chain combines TRBV5-4 with TRBJ2-5; 9 bases fit TRBD2. After removal of 2 bases from V and 2 bases from J, the junction contained 1 base not matched to a gene. This CDR3 spans 14 amino acids. In germline, CDR1 is SGHNT, CDR2 YYREEE (reference sequence). CDR3 nucleotide sequence: TGTGCCAGCAGCTTTAGCGGGGGTCAAGAGACCCAGTACTTC. It specifies CASSFSGGQETQYF.

The DNA of the CDR3 is TGCGCCAGCAGCCCTAGCGGGGGGTACGAGCAGTACTTC. This encodes CASSPSGGYEQYF. V and J are TRBV5-1 and TRBJ2-5; 11 nucleotides agree with TRBD2. The tail of the sequence fits TRBJ2-7 better, so the J call may be wrong. CDR3 length: 13 residues. Germline V gene data show CDR1 as SGHRS and CDR2 as YFSETQ.

The rearrangement uses TRBV27 and TRBJ1-2; a weak D match, TRBD1 (6 bases). The V and J ends lost 5 bases and 8 bases respectively, with 18 bases between them. Germline V gene data show CDR1 as MNHEY and CDR2 as SMNVEV (reference sequence). This CDR3 spans 14 amino acids. Written as DNA, the CDR3 is TGTGCCAGCAGTCCCACAGGGTGGTCGAGGGGCTACACCTTC. Protein: CASSPTGWSRGYTF.

The chain joins TRBV21-1 to TRBJ2-7; TRBD1 was called by the table and not checked on the DNA. TRBV21-1 is an annotated pseudogene. The CDR3 runs 15 residues. The CDR3 spells CASSKGDRGLYEQYF. In nucleotides, the CDR3 is TGTGCCAGCAGCAAAGGGGACAGGGGATTATACGAGCAGTACTTC.

This clone was counted a single time. The chain couples TRBV6-5 to TRBJ2-5; 7 positions agree with TRBD1. The CDR3 covers 16 residues. Germline loops: CDR1 MNHEY, CDR2 SVGAGI. J was trimmed by 3 bases and V by 0 bases; bases with no gene match: 7. DNA for the CDR3: TGTGCCAGCAGTTACTCGACAGGGCTGTTGGAAGAGACCCAGTACTTC. Its translation is CASSYSTGLLEETQYF.

The CDR3, as DNA: TGTGCCTGGAGCGGACATTTCCAGGGAAACACCATATATTTT. Protein: CAWSGHFQGNTIYF. The chain links TRBV30 to TRBJ1-3; maybe TRBD1 (5 bases). The CDR3 has 14 amino acids. Germline V gives CDR1 GTSNPN, CDR2 SVGIG (reference sequence). Trimming took 3 bases from V and 4 from J, leaving 13 bases between them.

This rearrangement joins TRBV18 to TRBJ2-7, with a tentative D call TRBD1 (5 bases). Looked up from germline, CDR1 is KGHSH and CDR2 is LQKENI. The ends were cut back, 0 bases at V and 1 base at J, with 7 bases in the middle. This CDR3 comprises 14 residues. The CDR3 DNA reads TGTGCCAGCTCACCACCAGACAGTTCCTACGAGCAGTACTTC. Residues: CASSPPDSSYEQYF.

The chain is built from TRBV7-9 and TRBJ2-5, with TRBD1 matching 7 bases. The CDR3 loop spans 14 amino acids. CDR1 is SEHNR and CDR2 is FQNEAQ in the germline V gene (reference sequence). After removal of 5 bases from V and 5 bases from J, the junction contained 8 bases not matched to a gene. DNA for the CDR3: TGTGCCAGCAGCCCCCGGACAGGTTTGGAGACCCAGTACTTC. As protein: CASSPRTGLETQYF.

In DNA, the CDR3 is TGTGCCAGCAGTGGGTTAGGGGGGGCTCCCAAAAACATTCAGTACTTC. Its translation: CASSGLGGAPKNIQYF. J is TRBJ2-4 and V is TRBV2; D is perhaps TRBD2 (7 bases). CDR3 length: 16 residues. Germline loops: CDR1 SNHLY, CDR2 FYNNEI. Trimming cost V 4 bases and J 2 bases, with 15 bases left between them.

The CDR3 spells CASSVLGRGTGELFF. CDR3 DNA sequence: TGTGCCAGCAGCGTTCTGGGCCGGGGCACCGGGGAGCTGTTTTTT. The V call is TRBV9, the J call TRBJ2-2, with D perhaps TRBD2 (5 bases). This CDR3 region has 15 residues. Trimming took off 2 bases at V and 4 bases at J, with 12 bases between the two ends. CDR1 and CDR2 from the germline V gene are SGDLS and YYNGEE.

This rearrangement joins TRBV19 to TRBJ2-1; TRBD2 aligns across 10 bases. Germline V CDR1 and CDR2: LNHDA, SQIVND (reference sequence). With 4 bases clipped from V and 4 bases from J, the junction kept 7 bases outside the gene matches. CDR3 length equals 16 residues. The CDR3 DNA sequence: TGTGCCAGTAGTACCTATAGCGGGGGGTTGTACAATGAGCAGTTCTTC. Translated: CASSTYSGGLYNEQFF. The full variable domain, its missing parts supplied by reference TRBV19 and TRBJ2-1, is DGGITQSPKYLFRKEGQNVTLSCEQNLNHDAMYWYRQDPGQGLRLIYYSQIVNDFQKGDIAEGYSVSREKKESFPLTVTSAQKNPTAFYLCASSTYSGGLYNEQFFGPGTRLTVL.

The rearrangement links TRBV6-5 to TRBJ2-1; D is uncertain. This CDR3 is built from 13 residues. V was clipped by 5 bases and J by 4 bases, with 9 bases between them. The V gene's germline CDR1 is MNHEY and CDR2 SVGAGI. CDR3 nucleotide sequence: TGTGCCAGCAGTGAAACAGAATACAATGAGCAGTTCTTC. It specifies CASSETEYNEQFF.